This TCR beta chain originates from a study of CD8+ T cells in alopecia areata. At the level of the study: Treated patients were given oral tofacitinib, which was dosed at 5 to 10 mg twice daily. Study-level points and caveats: Tofacitinib produced a significant decrease in scalp clonality and in expanded CD8+ clones among the top 100.

CDR3 length: 13 residues. V was trimmed by 0 bases and J by 6 bases, leaving 9 bases between them. CDR1 is MNHEY and CDR2 is SMNVEV in the germline V gene (reference sequence). This clone was counted a single time. What it recognizes is unknown. Treatment meaning: oral pan-JAK inhibitor, 5-10 mg twice daily. It was cDNA, reverse transcribed from extracted RNA, that served as the sequencing template. Repertoires were generated with immunoSEQ multiplex PCR, while TCRdb's copy carries only in-frame clones and drops some. This repertoire shows about 70,000 clones, about 30% found once; its top ten account for under 15%.

The specimen comprised CD8+ T cells sorted from blood, sampled at week 4, from a patient treated with tofacitinib. The sequence derives from a human donor with alopecia areata. This chain links TRBV27 with TRBJ2-7; D gene uncertain. For the CDR3, the DNA is TGTGCCAGCAGTTTATCGAGGACGGTCGAGCAGTACTTC. Its translation: CASSLSRTVEQYF.